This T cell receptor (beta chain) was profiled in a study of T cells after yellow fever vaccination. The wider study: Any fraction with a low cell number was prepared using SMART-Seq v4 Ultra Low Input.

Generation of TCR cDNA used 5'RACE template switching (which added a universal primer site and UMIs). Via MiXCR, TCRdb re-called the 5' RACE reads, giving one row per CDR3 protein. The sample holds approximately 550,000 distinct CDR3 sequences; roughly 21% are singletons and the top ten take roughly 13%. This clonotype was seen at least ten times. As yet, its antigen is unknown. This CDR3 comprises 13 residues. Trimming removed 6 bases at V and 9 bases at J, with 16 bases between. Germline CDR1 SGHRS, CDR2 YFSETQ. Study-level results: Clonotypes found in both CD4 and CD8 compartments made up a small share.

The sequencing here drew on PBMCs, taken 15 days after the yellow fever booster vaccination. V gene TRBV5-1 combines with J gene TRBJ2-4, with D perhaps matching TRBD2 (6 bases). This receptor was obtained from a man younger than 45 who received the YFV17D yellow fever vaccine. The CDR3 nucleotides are TGCGCCAGCAAACCGGGAGATACCCCCATTCAGTACTTC. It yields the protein CASKPGDTPIQYF.